These T cell receptor beta chains were read from a single sample in a study of blood T cell repertoires in COVID-19. Here immunoSEQ multiplex PCR was the method, and the copy in TCRdb shows in-frame clones only, minus some. The sample holds 40,000 or so clones, just over 85% seen once. Specimen: peripheral blood. Every receptor here comes from a man aged 35-49 years with active COVID-19. CDR3s include the opening cysteine and the closing phenylalanine or tryptophan. Fields, in order: D gene, V gene, J gene, clone size, CDR3 protein, CDR3 DNA. A D gene is named only where the DNA matches it firmly. Clone size is not always given. Where it is, it says once, few, many or a class for expanded clones.

D: TRBD2; V: TRBV2; J: TRBJ2-3; size: once; CDR3: CASSEAGLSSDTQYF; DNA: TGTGCCAGCAGTGAAGCGGGACTATCGTCAGATACGCAGTATTTT
D: NA; V: TRBV28; J: TRBJ1-1; size: NA; CDR3: CASSLGGAEAFF; DNA: TGTGCCAGCAGTTTGGGGGGGGCTGAAGCTTTCTTT
D: NA; V: TRBV11-3; J: TRBJ2-3; size: NA; CDR3: CASSLGFVSGPRGDTQYF; DNA: TGTGCCAGCAGCTTAGGATTTGTAAGCGGCCCACGTGGAGATACGCAGTATTTT
D: TRBD2; V: TRBV28; J: TRBJ2-1; size: NA; CDR3: CASTGGLAGGGYNEQFF; DNA: TGTGCCAGCACCGGAGGACTAGCGGGAGGAGGCTACAATGAGCAGTTCTTC
D: NA; V: TRBV11-3; J: TRBJ2-1; size: NA; CDR3: CASSLGPGVNEQFF; DNA: TGTGCCAGCAGCTTAGGGCCAGGGGTCAATGAGCAGTTCTTC
D: TRBD1; V: TRBV28; J: TRBJ1-5; size: NA; CDR3: CASRQGLGNQPQHF; DNA: TGTGCCAGCCGACAGGGCCTAGGCAATCAGCCCCAGCATTTT
D: TRBD1; V: TRBV6-1; J: TRBJ1-6; size: NA; CDR3: CASSEASRPTGYSPLHF; DNA: TGTGCCAGCAGTGAAGCCAGTAGGCCGACAGGGTATTCACCCCTCCACTTT
D: TRBD2; V: TRBV14; J: TRBJ2-1; size: NA; CDR3: CASSQGSSGRVSSYNEQFF; DNA: TGTGCCAGCAGCCAAGGGTCTAGCGGGAGGGTGAGCTCCTACAATGAGCAGTTCTTC
D: NA; V: TRBV7-6; J: TRBJ1-1; size: NA; CDR3: CASSPIGGGDTEAFF; DNA: TGTGCCAGCAGCCCAATAGGAGGGGGGGACACTGAAGCTTTCTTT
D: TRBD1; V: TRBV5-5; J: TRBJ1-3; size: NA; CDR3: CASSLGPGTGGNTIYF; DNA: TGTGCCAGCAGCTTGGGGCCCGGGACAGGGGGAAACACCATATATTTT
D: NA; V: TRBV5-1; J: TRBJ2-1; size: NA; CDR3: CASKPRGDEQFF; DNA: TGCGCCAGCAAGCCTAGGGGCGATGAGCAGTTCTTC
D: NA; V: TRBV4-1; J: TRBJ1-3; size: few; CDR3: CASSRGYGLDTIYF; DNA: TGCGCCAGCAGCCGAGGGTATGGGCTGGACACCATATATTTT
D: TRBD1; V: TRBV15; J: TRBJ1-2; size: few; CDR3: CATSREEGLGPTGGIAGYTF; DNA: TGTGCCACCAGCAGAGAAGAGGGTTTGGGGCCTACAGGGGGCATCGCAGGCTACACCTTC
D: NA; V: TRBV7-3; J: TRBJ1-1; size: NA; CDR3: CASSFSGSTEAFF; DNA: TGTGCCAGCAGCTTTTCAGGAAGCACTGAAGCTTTCTTT
D: TRBD2; V: TRBV19; J: TRBJ2-5; size: NA; CDR3: CASSFRLAGGKETQYF; DNA: TGTGCCAGTAGTTTCCGACTAGCGGGAGGGAAAGAGACCCAGTACTTC
D: NA; V: TRBV30; J: TRBJ1-3; size: NA; CDR3: CAWSLKGVYTIYF; DNA: TGTGCCTGGAGTCTAAAAGGGGTGTACACCATATATTTT
D: NA; V: TRBV29-1; J: TRBJ2-7; size: NA; CDR3: CSARSGTPYEQYF; DNA: TGCAGCGCAAGATCCGGGACACCCTACGAGCAGTACTTC
D: NA; V: TRBV7-9; J: TRBJ2-3; size: NA; CDR3: CASSQGGDTDTQYF; DNA: TGTGCCAGCAGCCAAGGAGGGGACACAGATACGCAGTATTTT
D: NA; V: TRBV7-3; J: TRBJ2-3; size: NA; CDR3: CASSSGQGPSTDTQYF; DNA: TGTGCCAGCAGCTCAGGCCAGGGTCCAAGCACAGATACGCAGTATTTT
D: TRBD1; V: TRBV10-1; J: TRBJ2-3; size: NA; CDR3: CASAGGSTDTQYF; DNA: TGCGCCAGCGCAGGGGGAAGCACAGATACGCAGTATTTT
D: TRBD1; V: TRBV27; J: TRBJ1-5; size: once; CDR3: CASSRFRDREGSNQPQHF; DNA: TGTGCCAGCAGTCGATTCCGGGACAGGGAGGGTAGCAATCAGCCCCAGCATTTT
D: TRBD1; V: TRBV28; J: TRBJ2-1; size: NA; CDR3: CASIPSGQAFEQFF; DNA: TGTGCCAGCATCCCTTCGGGACAGGCGTTTGAGCAGTTCTTC
D: TRBD2; V: TRBV7-9; J: TRBJ2-3; size: once; CDR3: CASSSPGLGITDTQYF; DNA: TGTGCCAGCAGCTCCCCGGGACTAGGAATAACAGATACGCAGTATTTT
D: TRBD2; V: TRBV2; J: TRBJ2-7; size: NA; CDR3: CASSELGLDYEQYF; DNA: TGTGCCAGCAGTGAATTGGGACTAGATTACGAGCAGTACTTC
D: NA; V: TRBV7-3; J: TRBJ2-7; size: NA; CDR3: CAPPGGYTYEQYF; DNA: TGTGCCCCCCCCGGGGGATACACCTACGAGCAGTACTTC
D: TRBD1; V: TRBV5-1; J: TRBJ1-3; size: NA; CDR3: CASSPDRTYTGNTIYF; DNA: TGCGCCAGCAGCCCGGACAGGACTTATACTGGAAACACCATATATTTT
D: NA; V: TRBV21-1; J: TRBJ2-2; size: once; CDR3: CASSKEPSGSWTGELFF; DNA: TGTGCCAGCAGCAAAGAGCCTAGCGGGAGTTGGACCGGGGAGCTGTTTTTT
D: NA; V: TRBV5-6; J: TRBJ2-3; size: NA; CDR3: CASSFDRDTQYF; DNA: TGTGCCAGCAGCTTTGATCGGGATACGCAGTATTTT
D: TRBD1; V: TRBV4-1; J: TRBJ2-7; size: NA; CDR3: CASSQDQGDYEQYF; DNA: TGCGCCAGCAGCCAAGATCAGGGGGACTACGAGCAGTACTTC
D: NA; V: TRBV13; J: TRBJ2-7; size: NA; CDR3: CASSPETLSPSYEQYF; DNA: TGTGCCAGCAGCCCTGAAACGTTGAGTCCCTCCTACGAGCAGTACTTC
D: NA; V: TRBV19; J: TRBJ1-2; size: NA; CDR3: CASMLGGGDYGYTF; DNA: TGTGCCAGTATGCTCGGGGGAGGTGACTATGGCTACACCTTC
D: TRBD2; V: TRBV5-5; J: TRBJ2-7; size: few; CDR3: CASSLDGTNTAYEQYF; DNA: TGTGCCAGCAGCTTGGATGGGACTAACACCGCCTACGAGCAGTACTTC
D: NA; V: TRBV10-3; J: TRBJ2-5; size: NA; CDR3: CAISDRETQYF; DNA: TGTGCCATCAGTGACAGAGAGACCCAGTACTTC
D: TRBD1; V: TRBV30; J: TRBJ1-6; size: NA; CDR3: CAWSSPITGASSYNSPLHF; DNA: TGTGCCTGGAGTTCACCGATCACAGGGGCTAGCTCCTATAATTCACCCCTCCACTTT
D: NA; V: TRBV27; J: TRBJ2-1; size: NA; CDR3: CASSLRTIRSYNEQFF; DNA: TGTGCCAGCAGTCTCCGGACTATTCGATCCTACAATGAGCAGTTCTTC
D: TRBD1; V: TRBV13; J: TRBJ1-4; size: NA; CDR3: CASSLRQGKPEKLFF; DNA: TGTGCCAGCAGCTTAAGACAGGGTAAACCTGAAAAACTGTTTTTT
D: NA; V: TRBV28; J: TRBJ1-5; size: NA; CDR3: CASREGGNQPQHF; DNA: TGTGCCAGCAGGGAAGGGGGCAATCAGCCCCAGCATTTT
D: NA; V: TRBV5-1; J: TRBJ2-5; size: NA; CDR3: CASSLIGRVQETQYF; DNA: TGCGCCAGCAGCTTAATAGGCAGGGTTCAAGAGACCCAGTACTTC
D: NA; V: TRBV7-8; J: TRBJ1-6; size: NA; CDR3: CASSLVGPNSPLHF; DNA: TGTGCCAGCAGCTTAGTGGGCCCTAATTCACCCCTCCACTTT
D: NA; V: TRBV5-5; J: TRBJ1-2; size: NA; CDR3: CASSLSGDNYGYTF; DNA: TGTGCCAGCAGCTTATCGGGAGACAACTATGGCTACACCTTC
D: TRBD1; V: TRBV30; J: TRBJ1-3; size: NA; CDR3: CAWNTGGSGNTIYF; DNA: TGTGCCTGGAACACAGGGGGCAGTGGAAACACCATATATTTT
D: NA; V: TRBV30; J: TRBJ1-1; size: few; CDR3: CAWGVGNTEAFF; DNA: TGTGCCTGGGGGGTCGGGAACACTGAAGCTTTCTTT
D: TRBD1; V: TRBV24-1; J: TRBJ1-2; size: NA; CDR3: CATSDRQGPAGGYTF; DNA: TGTGCCACCAGTGATCGACAGGGGCCGGCCGGTGGCTACACCTTC
D: NA; V: TRBV18; J: TRBJ1-1; size: NA; CDR3: CASSPIGDTEAFF; DNA: TGTGCCAGCTCACCAATCGGAGACACTGAAGCTTTCTTT
D: TRBD2; V: TRBV14; J: TRBJ2-1; size: NA; CDR3: CASSLFGLAGSYNEQFF; DNA: TGTGCCAGCAGCCTCTTTGGACTAGCGGGTTCCTACAATGAGCAGTTCTTC
D: TRBD1; V: TRBV27; J: TRBJ1-1; size: few; CDR3: CASRRGDRLNTEAFF; DNA: TGTGCCAGCAGAAGGGGGGACAGACTAAACACTGAAGCTTTCTTT